The clone carrying this T cell receptor (beta chain) has just one count. Its matching antigen is unknown. The data were produced by immunoSEQ multiplex PCR, yet TCRdb's version contains in-frame clones alone and is incomplete. The sample yields some 290,000 clones, around 90% seen once. This sample is part of a study of cytomegalovirus exposure and HLA in healthy donors. Study conclusions and caveats: Most TCR sequences proved rare, with some public TCRs found in many donors. The study flagged some 180 TCR beta chains as cytomegalovirus-associated.

The donors were members of the roughly 130-subject validation cohort (separate from the roughly 700-subject first cohort). Trimming removed 6 bases from V and 6 bases from J; junction bases left unmatched: 0. This CDR3 is built from 12 residues. Per germline, CDR1 MRHNA and CDR2 SNTAGT. Source material: PBMCs. The sequence came from a man aged 30 to 39 in good health and CMV-seronegative. This chain joins TRBV6-4 and TRBJ2-1; 9 nucleotides line up with TRBD1. The CDR3 coding sequence is TGTGCCAGCAGGGACAGGGGCAATGAGCAGTTCTTC. Translation: CASRDRGNEQFF.